The clone carrying this T cell receptor beta chain was counted a single time. The sample originates from a study of T cell changes during pregnancy in multiple sclerosis. Assay: immunoSEQ multiplex PCR; the TCRdb copy retains only in-frame clones and omits some. The sample has tens of thousands of clones, around 91% seen once. This CDR3 has 16 residues. Germline CDR1 and CDR2: SEHNR and FQNEAQ (reference sequence). The sample here was peripheral blood, taken after pregnancy. The receptor was isolated from a female donor in good health, enrolled as a control in a pregnancy study. The chain has TRBV7-9 and TRBJ1-3; D is perhaps TRBD1 (5 bases). CDR3 sequence (DNA): TGTGCAATTGCGGGGGGTTCTCAACCCTCTGGAAACACCATATATTTT. Encoded protein: CAIAGGSQPSGNTIYF.